This passage covers 2 T cell receptor beta chains from one sample sequenced in a study of T cell clonotyping in hematopoietic cell transplantation. The table came from immunoSEQ multiplex PCR; TCRdb's copy has only in-frame clones and leaves some out. The sample includes several thousand clones, less than 90% seen only once; the top ten take roughly 14%. The specimen was peripheral blood mononuclear cells, collected 180 days after allogeneic stem cell transplant. Receptors were obtained from a female patient in her 50s who had an allogeneic stem cell transplant from an unrelated donor, so the T cells may come from the graft donor. Some clones in this sample may be carry-over from other donors' samples.

The chain carries TRBV7-6 and TRBJ2-1; 9 bases are a match to TRBD1. V shed 4 bases, J shed 16 bases, and the junction held 5 bases outside the gene matches. Germline CDR1 SGHVS, CDR2 FNYEAQ. The CDR3 is 11 amino acids. The chain's CDR3 is CASSSGTGPFF. In DNA, the CDR3 is TGTGCCAGCAGCTCCGGGACAGGGCCCTTCTTC.

Here the CDR3 DNA reads TGTGCCAGTAGGGCCCGACCGGACAGGGCGTCCTACGAGCAGTACTTC. Translated: CASRARPDRASYEQYF. This chain joins TRBV19 and TRBJ2-7; TRBD1 matches 8 bases. J was trimmed by 1 base and V by 6 bases; bases with no gene match: 11. CDR1 and CDR2 (germline): LNHDA, SQIVND (reference sequence). CDR3 length equals 16 residues.